The TCR beta chain under discussion was sequenced for a study of blood T cell repertoires in COVID-19. Losses at the gene ends were 3 bases for V and 5 bases for J; bases not matched to a gene: 5. CDR1 and CDR2 from the germline V gene are SGHNT and YYREEE (reference sequence). The CDR3 contains 14 residues. Assay: immunoSEQ multiplex PCR; the TCRdb copy retains only in-frame clones and omits some. This sample has 250,000 to 300,000 clones, with approximately 86% found just once. The chain joins TRBV5-4 to TRBJ2-5; 9 nucleotides line up with TRBD1. The sequence derives from a woman aged 25 to 39 with acute or convalescent COVID-19. Sequenced material: peripheral blood. The CDR3 region is CASSWDRVWETQYF. CDR3 sequence (DNA): TGTGCCAGCAGCTGGGACAGGGTATGGGAGACCCAGTACTTC.